The 32 T cell receptor beta chains below all came from one sample that was sequenced in a study of tumor and adjacent non-tumor tissue in lung cancer. A modified ARM-PCR protocol with three rounds of nested PCR amplified TCRbeta. TCRdb redid the calling of the multiplex PCR reads with MiXCR, one entry per CDR3 protein. The data contain under 150,000 distinct CDR3 sequences, around 66% of them singletons. The template was RNA from unsorted bulk tissue. The sequencing sample was made of lung tumor tissue. The receptor source for this set is a man in his sixties with small cell lung cancer.

This clonotype occurred many times. The genes are TRBV20-1 and TRBJ2-3, with D uncertain. Germline V gene lookup returns CDR1 DFQATT and CDR2 SNEGSKA (reference sequence). Trimming removed 4 bases from V and 0 bases from J, with 5 bases in between. CDR3 length equals 12 residues. The CDR3 DNA follows: TGCAGTGCTACAAAGAGCACAGATACGCAGTATTTT. Amino acids: CSATKSTDTQYF.

As regards this clonotype: The junction differs from germline at one of its ends, possibly a read error. The chain links TRBV6-1 to TRBJ2-2, with D possibly being TRBD1 (6 bases). Germline V gene lookup returns CDR1 MNHNS and CDR2 SASEGT. The CDR3 runs 16 residues. The CDR3 DNA follows: TGTGTCAGCAGTGGTACCGGGACATCGAACACCGGGGAGCTGTTTTTT. Protein: CVSSGTGTSNTGELFF.

With regard to this clonotype: This sequence may be a read error, since a much larger clone differs from it by one base. V gene TRBV6-2 or TRBV6-3 combines with J gene TRBJ2-3; perhaps TRBD1 as D (5 bases). The CDR3 is 18 residues long. CDR1 and CDR2 (germline): MNHEY, SVGEGT. Trimming removed 10 bases at V and 0 bases at J, with 26 bases between. CDR3 amino acids: CANTTRFMGPSSTDTQYF. DNA for the CDR3: TGTGCCAACACCACGAGGTTTATGGGGCCATCTAGCACAGATACGCAGTATTTT.

The chain is built from TRBV11-2 and TRBJ2-3, with a weak D call TRBD2 (6 bases). The germline V gene encodes CDR1 SGHAT and CDR2 FQNNGV. Trimming stripped 5 bases from V and 11 bases from J, with 14 bases between. The CDR3 loop spans 12 amino acids. The CDR3 sequence is CASSAGTLWQYF. The CDR3 region has the DNA TGTGCCAGCAGCGCCGGGACTTTGTGGCAGTATTTT.

In nucleotides, the CDR3 is TGCAGCGTGGAACTAGCGGGGGTAATAAGTAATGAGCAGTTCTTC. It codes for CSVELAGVISNEQFF. The chain couples TRBV29-1 to TRBJ2-1; 11 nucleotides align to TRBD2. This CDR3 is built from 15 residues. Germline V gene data show CDR1 as SQVTM and CDR2 as ANQGSEA. The V segment lost 6 bases and the J segment 7 bases; nucleotides outside the gene matches: 11.

Note on this clonotype: In this CDR3 the conserved last residue, phenylalanine or tryptophan, is missing, so a read error is likely. No DNA is shown, since the ends of the CDR3 on it are uncertain; the CDR3 is the one TCRdb lists. V gene TRBV11-1 combines with J gene TRBJ1-1; TRBD1, the table's D call, lacks a check against the DNA. The CDR3 length is 12 residues, termini included. In germline, CDR1 is SGHAT, CDR2 FQDESV (reference sequence). CDR3 protein: CASSGGGSEALC.

For this clonotype: An end of the junction differs from the germline gene, which may be a read error. This chain uses TRBV5-1 with TRBJ2-2, with 7 positions matching TRBD1. The CDR3 has 15 amino acids. Germline CDR1 is SGHRS and CDR2 is YFSETQ. The CDR3 region has the DNA TGCGCCAGCAGTTTGGCGACAGGGTCGAACGGGGAGCTGTTTTTT. It yields the protein CASSLATGSNGELFF.

In regard to this clonotype: The conserved final phenylalanine or tryptophan is absent from the CDR3, which likely points to a read error. The chain employs TRBV5-1 and TRBJ1-1; tentative D call: TRBD1 (6 bases). Trimming stripped 3 bases from V and 2 bases from J, with 11 bases between. CDR3 length equals 14 residues. The germline V gene has CDR1 SGHRS and CDR2 YFSETQ. CDR3: CASSSQGINTEAFY. CDR3 bases: TGCGCCAGCAGCTCACAGGGCATCAACACTGAAGCTTTCTAT.

On this clonotype: This CDR3 fails to terminate in the conserved phenylalanine or tryptophan, so it likely reflects a read error. The rearrangement uses TRBV6-1 and TRBJ2-1; 14 nucleotides agree with TRBD2. CDR1 and CDR2 from the germline V gene are MNHNS and SASEGT. CDR3 length: 15 residues. CDR3 amino acids: CVSRPGTSGSTEQFL. Here the CDR3 DNA reads TGTGTCAGCAGACCCGGGACTAGCGGGAGCACTGAGCAGTTCCTC.

About this clonotype: At one end, the junction sequence differs from germline, possibly due to a read error. CDR3: CSARTPGTVEALF. The CDR3 nucleotides read TGCAGTGCTAGAACTCCCGGGACAGTTGAAGCTCTCTTT. The chain combines TRBV20-1 with TRBJ1-1; 7 bases agree with TRBD1. This CDR3 is built from 13 residues. Germline V gives CDR1 DFQATT, CDR2 SNEGSKA (reference sequence).

This clonotype occurred once. Since the CDR3 does not end with the conserved phenylalanine or tryptophan, this likely comes from a read error. The rearrangement uses TRBV7-9 and TRBJ2-7, with 8 bases matching TRBD2. CDR1 and CDR2 from the germline V gene are SEHNR and FQNEAQ (reference sequence). The CDR3 extends over 13 amino acids. Here the CDR3 DNA reads TGTGTCAGTAGCCAGCGGGAGCACTACGAGCAGTACATG. Amino acids: CVSSQREHYEQYM.

The chain couples TRBV5-6 to TRBJ2-7; a possible D gene is TRBD1 (6 bases). The V end lost 8 bases, the J end lost 4 bases, and 22 bases lay between the germline ends. The CDR3 has 15 residues. The germline CDR1 and CDR2 sequences are SGHDT and YYEEEE. The CDR3 nucleotides read TGTGCCAGGAGTTCGGGACACTTCGAATGGTACGAGCAGTACGTC. It is translated as CARSSGHFEWYEQYV.

By its share, this clonotype is medium-sized. The chain carries TRBV11-2 and TRBJ2-1; 7 nucleotides agree with TRBD2. The CDR3 spans 13 residues. After removal of 5 bases from V and 6 bases from J, the junction contained 4 bases not matched to a gene. From germline, CDR1 is SGHAT and CDR2 FQNNGV. CDR3 bases: TGTGCCAGCAGCCTCGGACTAGTCAATGAGCAGTTCTTC. Its translation is CASSLGLVNEQFF. Full variable domain (remainder filled in from reference TRBV11-2 and TRBJ2-1): EAGVAQSPRYKIIEKRQSVAFWCNPISGHATLYWYQQILGQGPKLLIQFQNNGVVDDSQLPKDRFSAERLKGVDSTLKIQPAKLEDSAVYLCASSLGLVNEQFFGPGTRLTVL.

A remark on this clonotype: A read error may account for a junction end that differs from germline. The genes are TRBV11-2 and TRBJ2-1, with 7 bases lining up with TRBD2. Germline CDR1 is SGHAT and CDR2 is FQNNGV. CDR3 length: 15 residues. The DNA of the CDR3 is TGTGCCAGCAGCCCCGGGGGAGGGTATTTGGATGAGCGGTTCTTC. Its protein is CASSPGGGYLDERFF.

The gene calls are TRBV20-1 and TRBJ2-3, with 9 bases lining up with TRBD1. The CDR3 length is 16 residues. Germline V gene sequence: CDR1 DFQATT, CDR2 SNEGSKA (reference sequence). V gave up 1 base and J gave up 1 base; unmatched junction bases: 6. In DNA form, the CDR3 reads TGCAGTGCTAGAGGACCGGGACAGGGACGCACAGATACGCAGTATTTT. Its protein is CSARGPGQGRTDTQYF.

The chain is built from TRBV20-1 and TRBJ2-7, with D possibly TRBD2 on 7 matching bases. The germline V gene has CDR1 DFQATT and CDR2 SNEGSKA (reference sequence). CDR3 size: 13 residues. V was cut by 5 bases and J by 5 bases, with 16 bases left in between. The CDR3 DNA is TGCAGTGCTGAGAGGGGGGGAGGCCACGAGCAGTACTTC. It translates to CSAERGGGHEQYF.

Of note for this clonotype: The CDR3 does not close with the conserved phenylalanine or tryptophan, likely indicating a read error. The gene calls are TRBV28 and TRBJ2-2; D perhaps matches TRBD1 (5 bases). CDR1 is MDHEN and CDR2 is SYDVKM in the germline V gene. This CDR3 is 13 amino acids long. Trimming stripped 6 bases from V and 6 bases from J, with 11 bases between. CDR3 sequence reads: CASRVTEAGELFS. CDR3 in DNA: TGTGCCAGCAGGGTGACAGAGGCCGGGGAGCTGTTTTCT.

The CDR3 protein is CASSLVAWTSNANEQFF. The CDR3, as DNA: TGTGCCAGCAGCTTAGTAGCCTGGACTAGCAACGCCAATGAGCAGTTCTTC. The chain joins TRBV7-2 to TRBJ2-1, with 8 bases fitting TRBD2. The CDR3 has 17 residues. V was clipped by 1 base and J by 6 bases; unmatched bases: 11. Germline loops: CDR1 SGHTA, CDR2 FQGNSA.

Concerning this clonotype: One end of the junction does not line up with germline, which may come from a read error. CDR3 nucleotides: TGTGCCAGCAGGGGGCAGGGGGCGGACTTTGAAACTTTCTTT. The encoded protein is CASRGQGADFETFF. J is TRBJ1-1 and V is TRBV6-1, with 8 bases fitting TRBD1. The length of the CDR3 is 14 residues. The germline CDR1 and CDR2 sequences are MNHNS and SASEGT.

As concerns this clonotype: One end of the junction is discordant with germline, which a read error may explain. The chain links TRBV18 to TRBJ1-5, with D perhaps matching TRBD1 (5 bases). CDR1 and CDR2 (germline): KGHSH, LQKENI. The CDR3 has 12 amino acids. CDR3 sequence: CASSDRYQPHHF. CDR3 bases: TGTGCCAGTTCCGACAGATATCAGCCCCACCATTTT.

On this clonotype: A read error may be the cause here, since a much bigger clone is one base away. The rearrangement uses TRBV29-1 and TRBJ2-2, with unresolved D. V gave up 4 bases and J gave up 3 bases, with 12 bases separating them. From germline, CDR1 is SQVTM and CDR2 ANQGSEA. This CDR3 is built from 14 residues. The CDR3 reads CSVVKLSDTGELFF. CDR3 DNA sequence: TGCAGCGTTGTGAAGCTATCGGACACCGGGGAGCTGTTTTTT.

Only one count was recorded for this clonotype. Its ends do not fully match the called genes, so a read error is possible. V usage is TRBV11-3 and J usage is TRBJ2-1; 16 bases align to TRBD2. The CDR3 length is 17 residues. Germline values: CDR1 SGHNT, CDR2 YENEEA. The CDR3 loop is CTSSSGLAGGPYYEQFF. CDR3 bases: TGTACCAGCAGTTCGGGACTAGCGGGAGGGCCCTACTATGAGCAGTTCTTC.

This clonotype occurred a few times. The chain links TRBV15 to TRBJ1-4; no clear D. In germline, CDR1 is LNHNV, CDR2 YYDKDF (reference sequence). The CDR3 covers 12 residues. Trimming took off 3 bases at V and 7 bases at J, with 6 bases between the two ends. In DNA, the CDR3 is TGTGCCACCAGCAGGCTGAGTGAAAAACTGTTTTTT. This codes for CATSRLSEKLFF.

Turning to this clonotype: A much larger clone lies a single base off, so this may be a read error. The chain joins TRBV29-1 to TRBJ2-7; tentatively, D is TRBD2 (6 bases). Germline CDR1 and CDR2: SQVTM and ANQGSEA. The CDR3 runs to 14 residues. In DNA form, the CDR3 reads TGCAGCGTTGAACCATGGGGCGCGGACTACAAGCAGTACTTC. Translating gives CSVEPWGADYKQYF.

This clonotype was seen a few times. This rearrangement joins TRBV20-1 to TRBJ1-1; no definite D call. Germline values: CDR1 DFQATT, CDR2 SNEGSKA (reference sequence). The CDR3 runs 12 residues. V was trimmed by 0 bases and J by 12 bases, leaving 14 bases between them. The CDR3 bases are TGCAGTGCTAGAGATTTGGATGCAGAAACTTTCTTT. This translates into CSARDLDAETFF.

This clonotype was found many times. This rearrangement joins TRBV12-3 or TRBV12-4 to TRBJ2-1; 10 bases line up with TRBD2. V shed 0 bases and J 9 bases; nucleotides not matched to a gene: 5. The CDR3 runs 15 residues. The CDR3 reads CASSLASGRGGEQFF. Here the CDR3 DNA reads TGTGCCAGCAGTTTAGCGAGCGGGAGGGGGGGTGAGCAGTTCTTC.

CDR3 bases: TGCTACGTTGCTGGGGGTAGCAATCAGCCCCAGCATTTT. It is translated as CYVAGGSNQPQHF. This rearrangement joins TRBV29-1 to TRBJ1-5, with TRBD1 as a possible D gene (5 bases). CDR1 is SQVTM, CDR2 ANQGSEA, per germline. CDR3 length equals 13 residues. Drawing the rest from reference TRBV29-1 and TRBJ1-5, the complete variable domain is SAVISQKPSRDICQRGTSLTIQCQVDSQVTMMFWYRQQPGQSLTLIATANQGSEATYESGFVIDKFPISRPNLTFSTLTVSNMSPEDSSIYLCYVAGGSNQPQHFGDGTRLSIL.

This clonotype showed up just once. The chain uses TRBV20-1 and TRBJ2-5; D could derive from TRBD1 or TRBD2 (6 bases each). The CDR3 loop spans 12 amino acids. CDR1 is DFQATT, CDR2 SNEGSKA, per germline (reference sequence). V was pared by 8 bases and J by 4 bases, with 14 bases between. The CDR3 region is CSTEGGGETQYF. The CDR3, as DNA: TGCAGTACCGAAGGAGGGGGAGAGACCCAGTACTTC.

V usage is TRBV7-8 and J usage is TRBJ1-1; TRBD1 agrees at 8 bases. J gave up 5 bases and V 2 bases, and 10 bases lay outside the gene matches. This CDR3 is 16 amino acids long. Germline CDR1 reads SGHVS; CDR2 reads FQNEAQ. CDR3 amino acids: CASSLLPADRETEAFF. CDR3 bases: TGTGCCAGCAGCTTACTCCCCGCGGACAGGGAAACTGAAGCTTTCTTT.

A remark on this clonotype: A read error may produce the germline difference seen at one junction end. The chain recombines TRBV7-9 with TRBJ1-1, with 9 nucleotides matching TRBD1. CDR1 and CDR2 from the germline V gene are SEHNR and FQNEAQ (reference sequence). This CDR3 spans 16 amino acids. DNA for the CDR3: TGTGCCAGCAGTTTAGGGAAAGGACAGGGGATGACTGCAGCTTTCTTT. Its protein product is CASSLGKGQGMTAAFF.

V and J are TRBV29-1 and TRBJ2-7; 11 nucleotides line up with TRBD1. After removal of 6 bases from V and 4 bases from J, the junction contained 8 bases not matched to a gene. Germline CDR1 reads SQVTM; CDR2 reads ANQGSEA. The CDR3 is made up of 14 amino acids. The CDR3 reads CSVRGTGGGYEQYF. Written as DNA, the CDR3 is TGCAGCGTCAGGGGGACAGGGGGAGGTTACGAGCAGTACTTC.

The chain uses TRBV12-3 or TRBV12-4 and TRBJ2-5, with D hard to call. The CDR3 has 15 amino acids. Trimming took off 2 bases at V and 1 base at J, with 11 bases between the two ends. CDR3 protein: CASSLSFTGQETQYF. In DNA form, the CDR3 reads TGTGCCAGCAGTTTATCTTTTACGGGCCAAGAGACCCAGTACTTC.